The 2 T cell receptor beta chains below all came from one sample that was sequenced in a study of metastatic and nonmetastatic thyroid tumors. Each patient came to thyroid surgery without any prior treatment (of any kind). Using MiXCR, TCRdb re-called clones from the PCR reads. In the table there are roughly 14,000 clones, over 25% of which are singletons. Sequencing was performed on tumor tissue. The source of these receptors is a female donor with papillary thyroid cancer or a benign thyroid nodule (not recorded which). Some clones in this sample may be carry-over from other donors' samples.

The gene calls are TRBV11-1 and TRBJ2-1, with D possibly TRBD2 on 6 matching bases. Germline loops: CDR1 SGHAT, CDR2 FQDESV (reference sequence). Trimming stripped 5 bases from V and 10 bases from J, with 21 bases between. The CDR3 loop spans 15 amino acids. The CDR3 protein is CASSPTLSGVGEQFF. In nucleotides, the CDR3 is TGTGCCAGCAGCCCGACTTTGTCGGGAGTAGGGGAGCAGTTCTTC.

Remarks on this clone: Other DNA sequences from this sample encode an identical CDR3 as well. The V gene is TRBV27, the J gene TRBJ1-2; possibly TRBD1 for D (5 bases). From germline, CDR1 is MNHEY and CDR2 SMNVEV (reference sequence). The V end lost 2 bases, the J end lost 2 bases, and 6 bases lay between the germline ends. The CDR3 is 13 residues long. The CDR3 spells CASSLRDNYGYTF. CDR3 bases: TGTGCCAGCAGTTTAAGGGACAACTATGGCTACACCTTC.